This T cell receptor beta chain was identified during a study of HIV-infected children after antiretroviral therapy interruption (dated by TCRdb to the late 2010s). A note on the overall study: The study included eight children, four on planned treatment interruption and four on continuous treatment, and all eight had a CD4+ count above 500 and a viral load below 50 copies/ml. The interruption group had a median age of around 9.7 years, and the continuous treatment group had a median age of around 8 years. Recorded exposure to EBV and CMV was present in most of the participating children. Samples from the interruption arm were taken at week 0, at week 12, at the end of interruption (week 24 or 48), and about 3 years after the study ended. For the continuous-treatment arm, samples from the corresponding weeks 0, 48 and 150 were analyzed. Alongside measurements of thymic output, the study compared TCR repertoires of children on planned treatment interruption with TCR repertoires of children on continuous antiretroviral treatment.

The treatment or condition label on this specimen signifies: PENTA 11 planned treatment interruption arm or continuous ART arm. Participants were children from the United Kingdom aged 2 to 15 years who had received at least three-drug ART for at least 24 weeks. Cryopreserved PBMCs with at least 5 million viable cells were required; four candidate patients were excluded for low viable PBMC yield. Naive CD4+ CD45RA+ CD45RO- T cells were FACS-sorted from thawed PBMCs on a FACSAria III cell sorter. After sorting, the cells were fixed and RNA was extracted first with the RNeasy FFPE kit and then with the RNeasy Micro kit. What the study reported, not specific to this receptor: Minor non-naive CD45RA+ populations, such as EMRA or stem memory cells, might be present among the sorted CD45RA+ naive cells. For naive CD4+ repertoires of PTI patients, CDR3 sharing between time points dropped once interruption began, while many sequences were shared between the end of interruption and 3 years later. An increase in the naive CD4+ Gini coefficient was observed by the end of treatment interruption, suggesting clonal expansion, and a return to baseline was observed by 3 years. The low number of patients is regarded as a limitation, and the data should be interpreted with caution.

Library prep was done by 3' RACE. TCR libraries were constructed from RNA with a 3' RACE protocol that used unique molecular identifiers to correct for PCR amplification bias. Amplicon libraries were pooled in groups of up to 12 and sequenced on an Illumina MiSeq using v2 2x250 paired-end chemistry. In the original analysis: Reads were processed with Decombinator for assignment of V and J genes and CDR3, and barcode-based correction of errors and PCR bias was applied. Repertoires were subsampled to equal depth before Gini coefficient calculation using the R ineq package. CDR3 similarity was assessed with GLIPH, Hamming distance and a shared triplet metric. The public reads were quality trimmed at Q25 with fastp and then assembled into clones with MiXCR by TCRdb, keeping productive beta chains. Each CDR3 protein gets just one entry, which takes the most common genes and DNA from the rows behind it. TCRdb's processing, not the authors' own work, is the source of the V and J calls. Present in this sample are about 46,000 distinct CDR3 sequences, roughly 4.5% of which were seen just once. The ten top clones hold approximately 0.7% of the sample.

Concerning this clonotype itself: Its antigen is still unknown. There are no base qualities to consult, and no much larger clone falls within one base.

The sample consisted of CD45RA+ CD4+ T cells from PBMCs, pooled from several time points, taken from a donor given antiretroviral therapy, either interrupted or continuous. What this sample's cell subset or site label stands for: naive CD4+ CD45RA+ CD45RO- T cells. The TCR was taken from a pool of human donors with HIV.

The DNA is TGTGCCAGCAGCGCCCTATCGACAGCGAACACTGAAGCTTTCTTT. This codes for CASSALSTANTEAFF. The chain couples TRBV6-1 to TRBJ1-1; TRBD1 is possibly the D segment (5 matching bases). V drops 6 bases and J drops 1 base, leaving 15 bases in between. The CDR3 contains 15 residues, cysteine and phenylalanine counted. The retained sequence is limited to the CDR3, 45 bases, with the frame set at the first base. CDR1 is given as MNHNS and CDR2 as SASEGT, both from the germline V gene.